One sample yielded the 4 T cell receptor beta chains listed below, sequenced in a study of T cells in narcolepsy (dated by TCRdb to between 2018 and 2020). Libraries were built with the immunoSEQ multiplex PCR assay. TCRdb carries this immuneACCESS record with in-frame sequences only. Its versions omit some clonotypes, under half of them owing to an unresolved V gene in the studies checked, with the rest unexplained. The sample records around 18,000 clones, 55% to 75% of which are singletons. Of the sample, around 15% is held by the ten largest clones. Material: CD45RA- memory CD8+ T cells from PBMCs. This specimen's cell subset or site label, per the study, means: memory T cells sorted ex vivo from peripheral blood. These receptors were collected from a human donor with narcolepsy.

The chain is built from TRBV4-1 and TRBJ1-4; D not resolved. CDR3 length: 15 residues. Germline values: CDR1 MGHRA, CDR2 YSYEKL. Trimming took 2 bases from V and 7 from J, leaving 14 bases between them. The CDR3 nucleotides are TGCGCCAGCAGCCAATCAAGCTCTTGGGGTGAAAAACTGTTTTTT. Translated: CASSQSSSWGEKLFF.

The rearrangement uses TRBV5-4 and TRBJ1-1, with 8 bases that match TRBD1. The germline V gene encodes CDR1 SGHNT and CDR2 YYREEE (reference sequence). There are 14 residues in the CDR3. The V and J ends lost 4 bases and 4 bases, in that order; junction bases with no gene match: 6. For the CDR3, the DNA is TGTGCCAGCAGCGCGGGACAGGTGGGCACTGAAGCTTTCTTT. As protein: CASSAGQVGTEAFF.

The chain joins TRBV6-4 to TRBJ2-5; D could derive from TRBD1 or TRBD2 (6 bases each). Germline V lookup: CDR1 MRHNA, CDR2 SNTAGT. The germline V and J ends were trimmed by 11 bases and 0 bases, with 22 bases remaining between them. The CDR3 is 16 residues long. The CDR3 reads CACRARGPRYQETQYF. CDR3 coding DNA: TGTGCCTGCCGGGCCCGGGGGCCAAGATACCAAGAGACCCAGTACTTC.

The rearrangement uses TRBV6-5 and TRBJ1-1; D ambiguous. The CDR3 runs 12 residues. V was clipped by 5 bases and J by 7 bases, with 11 bases between them. Germline V CDR1 and CDR2: MNHEY, SVGAGI. The CDR3 DNA reads as TGTGCCAGCAGTGCCGATCGGATTGAAGCTTTCTTT. It encodes CASSADRIEAFF.